Given below is one TCR beta chain in context. Sequenced by immunoSEQ multiplex PCR; TCRdb stores in-frame clones only, minus some. Altogether 120,000 or so clones are present, around 87% being singletons, with the ten largest covering less than 4%. These data originate in a study of control samples from healthy donors and cancer patients. This CDR3 has 19 amino acids. Germline lookup yields CDR1 SGDLS and CDR2 YYNGEE. Unmatched junction bases numbered 8, after V lost 0 bases and J lost 2 bases. Material for sequencing was PBMCs. The chain recombines TRBV9 with TRBJ2-6, with TRBD2 matching over 10 bases. The TCR originated in a woman aged 55-70 years with lung cancer. The CDR3 DNA is TGTGCCAGCAGCGTAGACCGGACTAGCGGTGGGGCTGGGGCCAACGTCCTGACTTTC. This gives the protein CASSVDRTSGGAGANVLTF.